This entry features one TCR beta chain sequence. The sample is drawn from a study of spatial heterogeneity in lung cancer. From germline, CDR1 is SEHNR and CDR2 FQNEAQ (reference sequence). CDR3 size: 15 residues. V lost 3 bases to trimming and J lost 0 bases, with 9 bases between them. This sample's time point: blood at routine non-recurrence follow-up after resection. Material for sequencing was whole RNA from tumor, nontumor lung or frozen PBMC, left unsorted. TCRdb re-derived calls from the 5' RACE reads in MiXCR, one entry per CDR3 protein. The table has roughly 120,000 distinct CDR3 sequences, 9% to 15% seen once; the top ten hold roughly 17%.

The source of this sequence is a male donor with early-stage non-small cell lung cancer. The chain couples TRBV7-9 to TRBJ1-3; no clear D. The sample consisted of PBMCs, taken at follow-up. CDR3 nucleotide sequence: TGTGCCAGCAGCTTGGACCGAGCCTCTGGAAACACCATATATTTT. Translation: CASSLDRASGNTIYF.